A single sample is the source of the 5 T cell receptor beta chains below, sequenced in a study of blood T cell repertoires in COVID-19. Assay used: immunoSEQ multiplex PCR; TCRdb lists only in-frame clones, some missing. The profile shows about 320,000 clones, roughly 89% of them singletons. Source material: peripheral blood. The receptor set was obtained from a woman in her thirties with COVID-19, enrolled during active disease.

This clone was observed once. The chain links TRBV28 to TRBJ1-5; no clear D. Per the germline V gene, CDR1 is MDHEN and CDR2 is SYDVKM. With 1 base removed from V and 3 bases from J, the gap between germline ends came to 10 bases. The CDR3 is 15 residues long. The CDR3 loop is CASSLLRSTNQPQHF. In DNA, the CDR3 is TGTGCCAGCAGTTTATTGCGGAGCACCAATCAGCCCCAGCATTTT.

V is TRBV6-6 and J is TRBJ1-3; no definite D call. V was pared by 4 bases and J by 2 bases, with 12 bases between. The CDR3 is 15 amino acids. CDR1 and CDR2 from the germline V gene are MNHNY and SVGAGI (reference sequence). The CDR3 DNA sequence: TGTGCCAGCAGTTTGTCAGGCACCACTGGAAACACCATATATTTT. Translated: CASSLSGTTGNTIYF.

The chain joins TRBV28 to TRBJ1-2; D is unclear. This CDR3 is built from 15 residues. V lost 6 bases and J lost 7, with 21 bases in between. The germline V gene has CDR1 MDHEN and CDR2 SYDVKM. The CDR3 nucleotides are TGTGCCAGCAGGACTCTTGCGGCAGCGTCCGGTGGCTACACCTTC. Encoded protein: CASRTLAAASGGYTF.

This chain joins TRBV4-1 and TRBJ2-1, with TRBD2 matching 13 bases. The CDR3 totals 18 residues. After removal of 3 bases from V and 0 bases from J, the junction contained 5 bases not matched to a gene. CDR1 is MGHRA and CDR2 is YSYEKL in the germline V gene. The CDR3 DNA reads TGCGCCAGCAGCCACACTAGCGGGGGGGCTAGCTCCTACAATGAGCAGTTCTTC. It is translated as CASSHTSGGASSYNEQFF.

The chain is built from TRBV4-1 and TRBJ1-2; D may be TRBD1 (5 bases). CDR3 length equals 15 residues. V was trimmed by 1 base and J by 5 bases, leaving 14 bases between them. CDR1 and CDR2 (germline): MGHRA, YSYEKL. CDR3 sequence (DNA): TGCGCCAGCAGCCAAGCGGGGGGTCAAGGATATGGCTACACCTTC. This encodes CASSQAGGQGYGYTF.